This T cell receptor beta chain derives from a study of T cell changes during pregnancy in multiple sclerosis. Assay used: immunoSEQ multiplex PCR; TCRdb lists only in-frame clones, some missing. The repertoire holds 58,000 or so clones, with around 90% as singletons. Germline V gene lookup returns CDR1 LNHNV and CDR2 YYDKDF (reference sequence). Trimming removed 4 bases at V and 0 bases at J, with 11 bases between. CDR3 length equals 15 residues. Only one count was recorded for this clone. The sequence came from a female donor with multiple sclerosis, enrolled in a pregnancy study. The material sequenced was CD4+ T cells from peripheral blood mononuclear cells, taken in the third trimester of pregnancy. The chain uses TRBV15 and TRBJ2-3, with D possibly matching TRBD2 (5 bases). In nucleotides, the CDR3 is TGTGCCACCAGCACCCGGGCGGGCAGCACAGATACGCAGTATTTT. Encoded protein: CATSTRAGSTDTQYF. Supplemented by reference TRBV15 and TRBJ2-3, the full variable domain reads DAMVIQNPRYQVTQFGKPVTLSCSQTLNHNVMYWYQQKSSQAPKLLFHYYDKDFNNEADTPDNFQSRRPNTSFCFLDIRSPGLGDTAMYLCATSTRAGSTDTQYFGPGTRLTVL.